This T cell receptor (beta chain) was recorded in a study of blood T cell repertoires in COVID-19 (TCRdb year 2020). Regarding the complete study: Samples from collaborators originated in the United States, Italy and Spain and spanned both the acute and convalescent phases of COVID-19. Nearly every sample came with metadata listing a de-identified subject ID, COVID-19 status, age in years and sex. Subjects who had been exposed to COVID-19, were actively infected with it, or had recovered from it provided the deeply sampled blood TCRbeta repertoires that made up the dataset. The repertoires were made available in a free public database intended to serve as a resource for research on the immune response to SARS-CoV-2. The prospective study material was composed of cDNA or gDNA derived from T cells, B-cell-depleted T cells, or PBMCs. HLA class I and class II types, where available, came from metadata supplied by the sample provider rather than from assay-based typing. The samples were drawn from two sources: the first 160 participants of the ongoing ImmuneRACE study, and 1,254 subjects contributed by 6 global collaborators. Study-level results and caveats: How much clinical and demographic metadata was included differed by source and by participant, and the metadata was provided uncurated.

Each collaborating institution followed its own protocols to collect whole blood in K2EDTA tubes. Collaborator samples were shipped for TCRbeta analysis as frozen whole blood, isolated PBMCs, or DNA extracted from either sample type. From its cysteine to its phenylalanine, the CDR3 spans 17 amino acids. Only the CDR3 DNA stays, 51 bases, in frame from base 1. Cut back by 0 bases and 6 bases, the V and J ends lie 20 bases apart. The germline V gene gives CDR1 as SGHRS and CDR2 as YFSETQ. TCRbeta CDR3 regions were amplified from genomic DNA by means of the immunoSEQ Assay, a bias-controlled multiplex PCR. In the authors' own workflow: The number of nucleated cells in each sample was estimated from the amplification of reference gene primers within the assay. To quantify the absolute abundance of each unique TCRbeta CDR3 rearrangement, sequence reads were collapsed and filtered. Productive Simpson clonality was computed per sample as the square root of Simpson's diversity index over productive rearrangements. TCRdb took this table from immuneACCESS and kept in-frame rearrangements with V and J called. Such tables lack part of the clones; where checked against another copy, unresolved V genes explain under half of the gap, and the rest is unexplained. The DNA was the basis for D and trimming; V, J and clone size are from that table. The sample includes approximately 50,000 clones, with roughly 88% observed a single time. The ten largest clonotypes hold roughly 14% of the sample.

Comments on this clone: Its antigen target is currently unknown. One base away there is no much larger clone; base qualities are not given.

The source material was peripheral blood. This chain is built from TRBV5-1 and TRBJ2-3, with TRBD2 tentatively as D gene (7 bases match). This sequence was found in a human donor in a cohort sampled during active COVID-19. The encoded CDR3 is CASSLGLFAGAYDTQYF. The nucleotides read TGCGCCAGCAGCTTGGGGTTGTTCGCGGGGGCTTACGATACGCAGTATTTT.